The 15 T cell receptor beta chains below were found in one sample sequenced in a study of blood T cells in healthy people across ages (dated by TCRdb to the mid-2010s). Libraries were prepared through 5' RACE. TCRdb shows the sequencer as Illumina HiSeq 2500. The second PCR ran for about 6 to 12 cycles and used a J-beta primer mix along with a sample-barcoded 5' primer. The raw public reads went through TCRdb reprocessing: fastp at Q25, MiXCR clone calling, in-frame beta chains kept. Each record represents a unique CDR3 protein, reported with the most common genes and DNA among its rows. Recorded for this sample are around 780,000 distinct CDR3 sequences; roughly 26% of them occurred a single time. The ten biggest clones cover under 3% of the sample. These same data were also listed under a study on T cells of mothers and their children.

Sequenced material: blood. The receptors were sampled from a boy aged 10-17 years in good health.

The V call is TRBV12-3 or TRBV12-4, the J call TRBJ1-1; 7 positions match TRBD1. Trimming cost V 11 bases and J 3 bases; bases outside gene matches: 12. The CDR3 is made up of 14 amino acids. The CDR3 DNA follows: TGTGCCTGCACTTCGGGCAGGGGGGACACTGAAGCTTTCTTT. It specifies CACTSGRGDTEAFF.

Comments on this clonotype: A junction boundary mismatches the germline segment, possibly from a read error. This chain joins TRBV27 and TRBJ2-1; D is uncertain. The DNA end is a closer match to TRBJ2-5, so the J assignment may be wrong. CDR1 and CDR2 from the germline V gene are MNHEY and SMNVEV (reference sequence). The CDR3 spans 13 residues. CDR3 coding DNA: TGTGCCAGCAGCCAAAGGAACCAAGTGACCCAGTACTTC. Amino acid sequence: CASSQRNQVTQYF.

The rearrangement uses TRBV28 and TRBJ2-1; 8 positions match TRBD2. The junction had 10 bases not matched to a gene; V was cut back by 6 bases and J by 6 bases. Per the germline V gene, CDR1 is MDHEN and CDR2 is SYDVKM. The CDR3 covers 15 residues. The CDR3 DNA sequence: TGTGCCAGCAGCCCCCCGGGGACTAGAATCAATGAGCAGTTCTTC. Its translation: CASSPPGTRINEQFF.

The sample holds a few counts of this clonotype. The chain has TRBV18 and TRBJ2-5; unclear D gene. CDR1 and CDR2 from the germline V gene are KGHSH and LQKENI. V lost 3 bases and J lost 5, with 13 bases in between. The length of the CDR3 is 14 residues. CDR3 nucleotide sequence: TGTGCCAGCTCACCGTACAAGGGTTGGGAGACCCAGTACTTC. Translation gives CASSPYKGWETQYF. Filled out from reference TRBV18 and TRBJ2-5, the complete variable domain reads NAGVMQNPRHLVRRRGQEARLRCSPMKGHSHVYWYRQLPEEGLKFMVYLQKENIIDESGMPKERFSAEFPKEGPSILRIQQVVRGDSAAYFCASSPYKGWETQYFGPGTRLLVL.

The CDR3 bases are TGTGCCAGCGTCGACGGGGGGGTGGGGCAAGAGACCCAGTACTTC. Its translation is CASVDGGVGQETQYF. The V gene is TRBV7-9, the J gene TRBJ2-5, with 8 bases matching TRBD2. CDR3 length: 15 amino acids. Germline loops: CDR1 SEHNR, CDR2 FQNEAQ (reference sequence). The V gene end was trimmed by 8 bases and the J gene end by 2 bases; junction bases not matched to a gene: 10.

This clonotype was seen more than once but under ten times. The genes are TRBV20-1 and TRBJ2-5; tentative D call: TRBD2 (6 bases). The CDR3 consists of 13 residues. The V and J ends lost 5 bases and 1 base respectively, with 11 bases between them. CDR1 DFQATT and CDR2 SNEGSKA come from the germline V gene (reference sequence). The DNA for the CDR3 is TGCAGTGCTTTCGCCGGGGGCCAAGAGACCCAGTACTTC. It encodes CSAFAGGQETQYF.

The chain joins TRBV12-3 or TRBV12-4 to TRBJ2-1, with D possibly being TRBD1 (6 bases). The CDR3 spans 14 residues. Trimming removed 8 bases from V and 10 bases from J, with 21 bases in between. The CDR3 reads CASCHRDLGWEQFF. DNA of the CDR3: TGTGCCAGCTGTCACAGGGATTTGGGTTGGGAGCAGTTCTTC.

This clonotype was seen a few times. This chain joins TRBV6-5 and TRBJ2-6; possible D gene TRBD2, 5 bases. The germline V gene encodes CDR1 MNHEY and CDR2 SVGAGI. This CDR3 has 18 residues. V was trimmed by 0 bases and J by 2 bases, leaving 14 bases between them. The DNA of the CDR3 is TGTGCCAGCAGTTACTCGACATCTACCGGGACTGGGGCCAACGTCCTGACTTTC. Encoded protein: CASSYSTSTGTGANVLTF.

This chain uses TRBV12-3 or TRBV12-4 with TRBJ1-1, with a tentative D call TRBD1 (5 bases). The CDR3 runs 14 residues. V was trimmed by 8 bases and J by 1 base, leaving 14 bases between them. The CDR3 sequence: CASGHRTGNTEAFF. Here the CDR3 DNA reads TGTGCCAGCGGTCACAGGACGGGGAACACTGAAGCTTTCTTT.

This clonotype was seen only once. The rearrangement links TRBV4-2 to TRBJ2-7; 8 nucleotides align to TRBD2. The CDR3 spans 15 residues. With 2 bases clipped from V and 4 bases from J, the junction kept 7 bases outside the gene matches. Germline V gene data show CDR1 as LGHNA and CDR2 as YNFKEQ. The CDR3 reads CASSQFGGGFYEQYF. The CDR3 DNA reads TGTGCCAGCAGCCAATTCGGGGGGGGATTTTACGAGCAGTACTTC.

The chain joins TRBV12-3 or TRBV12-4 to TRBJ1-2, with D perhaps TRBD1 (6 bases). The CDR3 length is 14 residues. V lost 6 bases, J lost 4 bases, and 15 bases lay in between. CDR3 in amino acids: CASRLQGLPYGYTF. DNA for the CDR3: TGTGCCAGCAGGCTACAGGGATTACCCTATGGCTACACCTTC.

The CDR3 nucleotides are TGCAGCGTTGGGAATAGGAAGGGTTCCTACGAGCAGTACTTC. Translating gives CSVGNRKGSYEQYF. The V gene is TRBV29-1, the J gene TRBJ2-1; D unresolved. The last part of the DNA fits TRBJ2-7 better; the J call may be wrong. The CDR3 spans 14 residues. CDR1 is SQVTM and CDR2 is ANQGSEA in the germline V gene.

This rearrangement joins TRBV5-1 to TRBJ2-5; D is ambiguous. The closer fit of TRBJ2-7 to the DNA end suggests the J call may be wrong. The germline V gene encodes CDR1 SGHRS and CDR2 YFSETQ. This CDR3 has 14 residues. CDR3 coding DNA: TGCGCCAGCAGCTTGAATACCGGTTCCGGCGAGCAGTACTTC. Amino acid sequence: CASSLNTGSGEQYF.

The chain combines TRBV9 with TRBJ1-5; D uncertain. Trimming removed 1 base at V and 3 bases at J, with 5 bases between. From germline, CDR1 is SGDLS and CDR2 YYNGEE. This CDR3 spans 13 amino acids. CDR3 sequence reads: CASSVRANQPQHF. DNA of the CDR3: TGTGCCAGCAGCGTAAGGGCCAATCAGCCCCAGCATTTT.

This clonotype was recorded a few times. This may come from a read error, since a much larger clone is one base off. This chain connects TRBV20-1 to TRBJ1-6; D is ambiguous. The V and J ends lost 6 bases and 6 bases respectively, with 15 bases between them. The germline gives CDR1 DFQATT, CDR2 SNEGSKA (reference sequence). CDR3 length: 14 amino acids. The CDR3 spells CSASGGVSNSPLHF. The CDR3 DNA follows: TGCAGTGCCAGCGGCGGGGTCAGTAATTCACCCCTCCACTTT.